Listed below are T cell receptor beta chains from one sample, sequenced in a study of T cells after yellow fever vaccination. TCRdb reprocessed the 5' RACE reads via MiXCR and lists one record per CDR3 protein. The sample holds about 340,000 distinct CDR3 sequences; approximately 9% are singletons and the top ten take approximately 18%. This material consisted of PBMCs, taken on the day of the first yellow fever vaccination. Receptor source: a man aged 18 to 29 who received the YFV17D yellow fever vaccine. Each CDR3 is given with its conserved first and last residue. D genes are given only for firm matches. Clone size appears in some rows only: once, few, many, or a class for an expanded clone.

clone_size: few
v_call: TRBV5-1
d_call: .
j_call: TRBJ1-2
cdr3_aa: CASSQTSVGQDGYTF
cdr3_nt: TGCGCCAGCAGCCAGACCTCGGTGGGACAAGATGGCTACACCTTC

clone_size: .
v_call: TRBV4-1
d_call: .
j_call: TRBJ1-5
cdr3_aa: CASREVWSNQPQHF
cdr3_nt: TGCGCCAGCAGGGAAGTCTGGAGCAATCAGCCCCAGCATTTT

clone_size: few
v_call: TRBV5-4
d_call: .
j_call: TRBJ2-1
cdr3_aa: CASSQGGTSNNEQFF
cdr3_nt: TGTGCCAGCAGCCAGGGGGGGACAAGTAACAATGAGCAGTTCTTC

clone_size: few
v_call: TRBV5-1
d_call: TRBD2
j_call: TRBJ2-1
cdr3_aa: CASSGRGGPDNEQFF
cdr3_nt: TGCGCCAGCAGCGGGCGGGGGGGTCCCGACAATGAGCAGTTCTTC

clone_size: .
v_call: TRBV20-1
d_call: TRBD1
j_call: TRBJ2-5
cdr3_aa: CSAGGQGGKEETQYF
cdr3_nt: TGCAGTGCGGGGGGACAGGGAGGGAAAGAAGAGACCCAGTACTTC

clone_size: .
v_call: TRBV30
d_call: .
j_call: TRBJ2-3
cdr3_aa: CAWSLGAKTQYF
cdr3_nt: TGTGCCTGGTCCCTCGGGGCGAAGACGCAGTATTTT

clone_size: few
v_call: TRBV7-9
d_call: .
j_call: TRBJ1-1
cdr3_aa: CASSPPLIQGLNTEAFF
cdr3_nt: TGTGCCAGCAGCCCCCCCCTCATTCAGGGACTAAACACTGAAGCTTTCTTT

clone_size: many
v_call: TRBV6-1
d_call: .
j_call: TRBJ2-4
cdr3_aa: CASSDRAGTGWAKNIQYF
cdr3_nt: TGTGCCAGCAGTGACCGGGCCGGGACGGGGTGGGCCAAAAACATTCAGTACTTC

clone_size: .
v_call: TRBV18
d_call: .
j_call: TRBJ2-1
cdr3_aa: CASHSGTGADEQFF
cdr3_nt: TGTGCCAGCCATTCCGGGACTGGGGCGGATGAGCAGTTCTTC

clone_size: few
v_call: TRBV2
d_call: .
j_call: TRBJ2-2
cdr3_aa: CASSVVVSSYTGELFF
cdr3_nt: TGTGCCAGCAGTGTGGTAGTGTCGTCCTACACCGGGGAGCTGTTTTTT

clone_size: few
v_call: TRBV7-8
d_call: .
j_call: TRBJ2-5
cdr3_aa: CASSLMATQETQYF
cdr3_nt: TGTGCCAGCAGCTTAATGGCGACCCAAGAGACCCAGTACTTC

clone_size: .
v_call: TRBV7-2
d_call: .
j_call: TRBJ2-5
cdr3_aa: CASSLMRQETQYF
cdr3_nt: TGTGCCAGCAGCTTAATGCGGCAGGAGACCCAGTACTTC

clone_size: .
v_call: TRBV5-1
d_call: .
j_call: TRBJ2-5
cdr3_aa: CASSPNLLGETQYF
cdr3_nt: TGCGCCAGCAGCCCCAACCTTCTGGGAGAGACCCAGTACTTC

clone_size: many
v_call: TRBV7-2
d_call: .
j_call: TRBJ1-2
cdr3_aa: CASSQGYGYTF
cdr3_nt: TGTGCCAGCAGCCAGGGCTATGGCTACACCTTC

clone_size: many
v_call: TRBV5-1
d_call: TRBD2
j_call: TRBJ2-7
cdr3_aa: CASKKRGEAYEQYF
cdr3_nt: TGCGCCAGCAAAAAGCGGGGTGAGGCCTACGAGCAGTACTTC

clone_size: few
v_call: TRBV7-9
d_call: .
j_call: TRBJ1-6
cdr3_aa: CASSLMMGDSPLHF
cdr3_nt: TGTGCCAGCAGCTTAATGATGGGGGATTCACCCCTCCACTTT

clone_size: .
v_call: TRBV27
d_call: .
j_call: TRBJ2-3
cdr3_aa: CASSLSSLVRTDTQYF
cdr3_nt: TGTGCCAGCAGTTTATCGTCACTAGTTCGCACAGATACGCAGTATTTT

clone_size: many
v_call: TRBV10-3
d_call: .
j_call: TRBJ2-5
cdr3_aa: CAIRGGIDQETQYF
cdr3_nt: TGTGCCATCAGGGGTGGCATAGACCAAGAGACCCAGTACTTC

clone_size: few
v_call: TRBV11-2
d_call: .
j_call: TRBJ1-2
cdr3_aa: CASSLDEVYGYTF
cdr3_nt: TGTGCCAGCAGCTTAGACGAGGTCTATGGCTACACCTTC

clone_size: few
v_call: TRBV7-6
d_call: .
j_call: TRBJ2-2
cdr3_aa: CASSLGTTDTGELFF
cdr3_nt: TGTGCCAGCAGCTTAGGGACTACGGATACCGGGGAGCTGTTTTTT

clone_size: many
v_call: TRBV4-3
d_call: .
j_call: TRBJ1-3
cdr3_aa: CASSQGAGQLTSGNTIYF
cdr3_nt: TGCGCCAGCAGCCAAGGAGCTGGACAGCTAACCTCTGGAAACACCATATATTTT

clone_size: few
v_call: TRBV12-3/TRBV12-4
d_call: .
j_call: TRBJ1-1
cdr3_aa: CASRRQVGTEAFF
cdr3_nt: TGTGCCAGCAGGAGACAGGTCGGGACTGAAGCTTTCTTT

clone_size: .
v_call: TRBV4-2
d_call: .
j_call: TRBJ2-1
cdr3_aa: CASSPLRGSYNEQFF
cdr3_nt: TGTGCCAGCAGCCCCCTGAGGGGGTCTTACAATGAGCAGTTCTTC

clone_size: .
v_call: TRBV24-1
d_call: .
j_call: TRBJ2-2
cdr3_aa: CATSRGEDNTGELFF
cdr3_nt: TGTGCCACCAGCCGAGGAGAGGATAACACCGGGGAGCTGTTTTTT

clone_size: .
v_call: TRBV20-1
d_call: TRBD1
j_call: TRBJ1-6
cdr3_aa: CSARAGTDNSPLHF
cdr3_nt: TGCAGTGCTAGAGCCGGGACAGACAATTCACCCCTCCACTTT

clone_size: few
v_call: TRBV4-2
d_call: .
j_call: TRBJ2-2
cdr3_aa: CASSQDVGTNTGELFF
cdr3_nt: TGTGCCAGCAGCCAAGATGTCGGCACGAACACCGGGGAGCTGTTTTTT

clone_size: many
v_call: TRBV3-1
d_call: .
j_call: TRBJ1-5
cdr3_aa: CASSLGAGNQPQHF
cdr3_nt: TGTGCCAGCAGCCTTGGGGCAGGCAATCAGCCCCAGCATTTT

clone_size: few
v_call: TRBV19
d_call: .
j_call: TRBJ2-5
cdr3_aa: CASGQYQETQYF
cdr3_nt: TGTGCCAGCGGACAGTATCAAGAGACCCAGTACTTC

clone_size: .
v_call: TRBV15
d_call: TRBD2
j_call: TRBJ2-3
cdr3_aa: CATSRTHLTSGGPDTQYF
cdr3_nt: TGTGCCACCAGCCGCACCCACCTGACTAGCGGGGGCCCAGATACGCAGTATTTT

clone_size: few
v_call: TRBV29-1
d_call: .
j_call: TRBJ2-3
cdr3_aa: CSVAPGGSDTQYF
cdr3_nt: TGCAGCGTTGCCCCGGGGGGCTCAGATACGCAGTATTTT

clone_size: few
v_call: TRBV4-1
d_call: .
j_call: TRBJ2-2
cdr3_aa: CASRRTTGELFF
cdr3_nt: TGCGCCAGCAGACGGACAACCGGGGAGCTGTTTTTT

clone_size: few
v_call: TRBV18
d_call: .
j_call: TRBJ1-1
cdr3_aa: CASSRSTEAFF
cdr3_nt: TGTGCCAGCTCCCGTAGCACTGAAGCTTTCTTT

clone_size: .
v_call: TRBV5-4
d_call: .
j_call: TRBJ2-3
cdr3_aa: CASTGRDTDTQYF
cdr3_nt: TGTGCCAGTACGGGGCGGGACACAGATACGCAGTATTTT

clone_size: .
v_call: TRBV12-3/TRBV12-4
d_call: .
j_call: TRBJ1-3
cdr3_aa: CASRGVARNTIYF
cdr3_nt: TGTGCCAGCAGAGGGGTGGCTAGAAACACCATATATTTT

clone_size: many
v_call: TRBV29-1
d_call: TRBD2
j_call: TRBJ2-3
cdr3_aa: CSAGTSGTDTQYF
cdr3_nt: TGCAGTGCCGGGACTAGCGGCACAGATACGCAGTATTTT

clone_size: .
v_call: TRBV4-1
d_call: .
j_call: TRBJ2-3
cdr3_aa: CASSQPLSGTDTQYF
cdr3_nt: TGCGCCAGCAGCCAACCTCTTTCAGGAACAGATACGCAGTATTTT

clone_size: many
v_call: TRBV7-8
d_call: .
j_call: TRBJ1-1
cdr3_aa: CASSLGGFGGFTEAFF
cdr3_nt: TGTGCCAGCAGCTTAGGAGGGTTTGGGGGCTTCACTGAAGCTTTCTTT

clone_size: .
v_call: TRBV7-2
d_call: .
j_call: TRBJ2-1
cdr3_aa: CASSLIAAGADNEQFF
cdr3_nt: TGTGCCAGCAGCCTTATCGCTGCGGGGGCGGACAATGAGCAGTTCTTC

clone_size: many
v_call: TRBV6-6
d_call: .
j_call: TRBJ2-5
cdr3_aa: CASSYRGETQYF
cdr3_nt: TGTGCCAGCAGTTACAGGGGGGAGACCCAGTACTTC

clone_size: .
v_call: TRBV3-1
d_call: TRBD2
j_call: TRBJ2-1
cdr3_aa: CASSQGRGGRGSYNEQFF
cdr3_nt: TGTGCCAGCAGCCAAGGGCGGGGGGGGAGAGGCTCCTACAATGAGCAGTTCTTC

clone_size: few
v_call: TRBV4-2
d_call: .
j_call: TRBJ2-1
cdr3_aa: CASSQASRSSYNEQFF
cdr3_nt: TGTGCCAGCAGCCAAGCGAGTCGGAGCTCCTACAATGAGCAGTTCTTC

clone_size: .
v_call: TRBV7-3
d_call: .
j_call: TRBJ1-1
cdr3_aa: CASSPRPTDRLNTEAFF
cdr3_nt: TGTGCCAGCAGCCCCCGACCAACCGACAGACTGAACACTGAAGCTTTCTTT